A single sample is the source of the 27 T cell receptor beta chains below, sequenced in a study of shared clonotypes between healthy human individuals. Using immunoSEQ multiplex PCR, the repertoire was profiled, and TCRdb retains in-frame clones only, with some absent. Among around 1,900,000 clones listed, over 85% were seen once. In the naive CD8 group, cells lacked CD45RO and were positively selected for CCR7, so terminally differentiated effector memory CD45RA+ cells were left out. Sequencing was done on a sample of naive CD8+ T cells from PBMCs. The receptors shown here come from a man aged 18-30 years in good health. Some clones in this sample may be carry-over from other donors' samples.

CDR3 loop: CASWDSSSYNEQFF. In DNA, the CDR3 is TGTGCCAGTTGGGACTCAAGCTCCTACAATGAGCAGTTCTTC. This sequence joins TRBV19 and TRBJ2-1; tentative D call: TRBD2 (6 bases). CDR1 and CDR2 from the germline V gene are LNHDA and SQIVND (reference sequence). The length of the CDR3 is 14 residues. Trimming removed 8 bases at V and 0 bases at J, with 11 bases between.

The genes are TRBV15 and TRBJ1-4; TRBD1 matches 7 bases. The germline gives CDR1 LNHNV, CDR2 YYDKDF (reference sequence). The CDR3 consists of 15 residues. Losses at the gene ends were 3 bases for V and 6 bases for J; bases not matched to a gene: 7. DNA for the CDR3: TGTGCCACCAGCAGTCCATCAGGGGGGGATGAAAAACTGTTTTTT. Translating gives CATSSPSGGDEKLFF.

The J gene is TRBJ1-2, the V gene TRBV10-2; 8 positions agree with TRBD1. The CDR3 spans 15 residues. Trimming took 1 base from V and 2 from J; bases not matched to a gene: 3. CDR1 and CDR2 from the germline V gene are WSHSY and SAAADI. The CDR3 loop reads CASSELGQANYGYTF. The CDR3, as DNA: TGCGCCAGCAGTGAGTTGGGACAGGCGAACTATGGCTACACCTTC.

This chain joins TRBV13 and TRBJ2-7; 7 bases map to TRBD1. The V segment lost 1 base and the J segment 3 bases; nucleotides outside the gene matches: 18. Per germline, CDR1 PRHDT and CDR2 FYEKMQ (reference sequence). CDR3 size: 19 residues. In DNA form, the CDR3 reads TGTGCCAGCAGCTTAGAGGAGAGTGGTTCCGGGACAGATCGCTACGAGCAGTACTTC. It is translated as CASSLEESGSGTDRYEQYF.

The chain employs TRBV15 and TRBJ2-5; a possible D gene is TRBD2 (5 bases). V gave up 1 base and J gave up 5 bases, with 11 bases separating them. The CDR3 has 14 residues. The germline gives CDR1 LNHNV, CDR2 YYDKDF (reference sequence). Here the CDR3 DNA reads TGTGCCACCAGCAGAGGGAGTGGGAGCGAGACCCAGTACTTC. Its translation is CATSRGSGSETQYF.

In this sample, this clone turned up once. V and J are TRBV7-9 and TRBJ2-7; D may correspond to TRBD1 or TRBD2 (6 bases each). The V end was cut by 1 base, the J end by 2 bases, with 15 bases between. Per germline, CDR1 SEHNR and CDR2 FQNEAQ (reference sequence). The CDR3 is 16 residues long. This CDR3 reads CASSLVWGAGTYEQYF. The CDR3, as DNA: TGTGCCAGCAGCTTAGTGTGGGGGGCTGGGACCTACGAGCAGTACTTC.

This clone was recorded only once. Additional DNA sequences in this sample encode the identical CDR3. The chain couples TRBV11-2 to TRBJ2-3; TRBD2 matches 10 bases. The length of the CDR3 is 15 residues. V lost 5 bases to trimming and J lost 3 bases; unmatched junction nucleotides: 5. Germline values: CDR1 SGHAT, CDR2 FQNNGV. CDR3 loop: CASSPGLALTDTQYF. The CDR3 bases are TGTGCCAGCAGCCCGGGACTAGCGTTGACAGATACGCAGTATTTT.

This clone was seen a single time. The V and J genes are TRBV7-9 and TRBJ1-2; D unresolved. Germline-derived CDR1 and CDR2 are SEHNR and FQNEAQ (reference sequence). With 4 bases removed from V and 4 bases from J, the gap between germline ends came to 16 bases. This CDR3 spans 15 amino acids. CDR3 amino acids: CASSSGPRMGYGYTF. CDR3 DNA: TGTGCCAGCAGCTCCGGGCCCCGCATGGGCTATGGCTACACCTTC.

The chain joins TRBV6-6 to TRBJ1-1, with D possibly TRBD1 on 5 matching bases. The CDR3 length is 14 residues. The germline gives CDR1 MNHNY, CDR2 SVGAGI (reference sequence). V gave up 10 bases and J gave up 1 base, with 16 bases separating them. The CDR3 is CATSLSGPNTEAFF. The DNA for the CDR3 is TGTGCCACTTCACTCTCAGGGCCGAACACTGAAGCTTTCTTT.

V gene TRBV6-5 combines with J gene TRBJ1-2; 8 nucleotides match TRBD1. Germline-derived CDR1 and CDR2 are MNHEY and SVGAGI. V lost 6 bases and J lost 5; bases outside the gene matches: 8. The CDR3 runs to 14 residues. CDR3 region: CASSTRDRTYGYTF. CDR3 DNA sequence: TGTGCCAGCAGCACCCGGGACAGGACTTATGGCTACACCTTC.

V and J are TRBV4-3 and TRBJ2-1; TRBD1 might be the D (6 bases). Germline values: CDR1 LGHNA, CDR2 YSLEER. This CDR3 has 16 amino acids. Trimming shortened V by 4 bases and J by 6 bases, and 19 bases separated the two germline ends. This CDR3 reads CASSPGGAYRSNEQFF. In nucleotides, the CDR3 is TGCGCCAGCAGCCCTGGGGGCGCCTATAGGTCCAATGAGCAGTTCTTC.

The chain has TRBV11-2 and TRBJ2-7; D is ambiguous. CDR1 is SGHAT and CDR2 is FQNNGV in the germline V gene. V was pared by 1 base and J by 3 bases, with 10 bases between. This CDR3 comprises 14 residues. The CDR3 nucleotides read TGTGCCAGCAGCTTAGGGTTCGGGCGCTACGAGCAGTACTTC. Translated, it gives CASSLGFGRYEQYF.

The J gene is TRBJ2-5, the V gene TRBV10-3; 9 positions match TRBD2. CDR3 length: 14 residues. Unmatched junction bases numbered 5, after V lost 9 bases and J lost 0 bases. Germline assignment: CDR1 ENHRY and CDR2 SYGVKD. In DNA, the CDR3 is TGTGCCATAGCAGTAGCGGGAGACCAAGAGACCCAGTACTTC. It specifies CAIAVAGDQETQYF.

The chain recombines TRBV28 with TRBJ2-7, with TRBD2 matching 12 bases. Trimming removed 3 bases from V and 2 bases from J; junction bases left unmatched: 11. The CDR3 length is 18 residues. Germline V gives CDR1 MDHEN, CDR2 SYDVKM. The CDR3 region has the DNA TGTGCCAGCAGTTTTACGACTAGCGGGAGTGGGTCCGCCTACGAGCAGTACTTC. It is translated as CASSFTTSGSGSAYEQYF.

The chain employs TRBV9 and TRBJ2-4, with D unresolved. CDR3 length equals 16 residues. Germline CDR1 and CDR2: SGDLS and YYNGEE. Trimming stripped 0 bases from V and 0 bases from J, with 10 bases between. The CDR3 coding sequence is TGTGCCAGCAGCGTAGACTGGATGGGAGCCAAAAACATTCAGTACTTC. It specifies CASSVDWMGAKNIQYF.

This clone has a handful of counts. The chain links TRBV28 to TRBJ1-1, with D uncertain. The CDR3 covers 14 residues. Germline V lookup: CDR1 MDHEN, CDR2 SYDVKM. V was trimmed by 3 bases and J by 1 base, leaving 9 bases between them. The CDR3 DNA follows: TGTGCCAGCAGTTTTCGTCAGACGAACACTGAAGCTTTCTTT. Translation: CASSFRQTNTEAFF.

The V gene is TRBV18, the J gene TRBJ1-4, with D unresolved. This CDR3 has 16 residues. Germline CDR1 is KGHSH and CDR2 is LQKENI. V dropped 5 bases and J dropped 4 bases, with 17 bases sitting between them. The DNA for the CDR3 is TGTGCCAGCTCAATGGCCCCAGTGCCTCATAATGAAAAACTGTTTTTT. Translating it yields CASSMAPVPHNEKLFF.

The chain recombines TRBV2 with TRBJ2-7, with unresolved D. This CDR3 contains 11 residues. Germline lookup yields CDR1 SNHLY and CDR2 FYNNEI. The V end lost 2 bases, the J end lost 5 bases, and 4 bases lay between the germline ends. The CDR3 loop reads CASSELDEQYF. In DNA, the CDR3 is TGTGCCAGCAGTGAATTGGACGAGCAGTACTTC.

The chain links TRBV19 to TRBJ2-2; D not certain. This CDR3 has 14 amino acids. Trimming removed 5 bases at V and 4 bases at J, with 11 bases between. The germline V gene encodes CDR1 LNHDA and CDR2 SQIVND (reference sequence). The CDR3 DNA follows: TGTGCCAGTAGTTCATACAGCCTCACCGGGGAGCTGTTTTTT. Amino acid sequence: CASSSYSLTGELFF.

V and J are TRBV19 and TRBJ2-7; D gene unclear. V dropped 6 bases and J dropped 2 bases, with 11 bases sitting between them. The CDR3 is made up of 13 amino acids. Looked up from germline, CDR1 is LNHDA and CDR2 is SQIVND (reference sequence). In DNA, the CDR3 is TGTGCCAGTAGCCAATTCCGGACCTACGAGCAGTACTTC. Translation gives CASSQFRTYEQYF.

This rearrangement joins TRBV5-4 to TRBJ2-7; 10 positions agree with TRBD2. Germline V gene sequence: CDR1 SGHNT, CDR2 YYREEE (reference sequence). This CDR3 contains 17 residues. V was clipped by 5 bases and J by 4 bases; unmatched bases: 15. CDR3 bases: TGTGCCAGCAGTTTCTATGGAGTAGCGGGAGGAGTATACGAGCAGTACTTC. Translating it yields CASSFYGVAGGVYEQYF.

DNA for the CDR3: TGTGCCAGCAGCTTGGAGTCGGGGGAGGGCGAAGGGGAGCAGTACTTC. It encodes CASSLESGEGEGEQYF. The V gene is TRBV7-9, the J gene TRBJ2-7, with TRBD2 identical over 7 bases. Germline lookup yields CDR1 SEHNR and CDR2 FQNEAQ (reference sequence). The CDR3 loop spans 16 amino acids. Trimming removed 3 bases from V and 7 bases from J; junction bases left unmatched: 15. The full variable domain, with the rest looked up from reference TRBV7-9 and TRBJ2-7, is DTGVSQNPRHKITKRGQNVTFRCDPISEHNRLYWYRQTLGQGPEFLTYFQNEAQLEKSRLLSDRFSAERPKGSFSTLEIQRTEQGDSAMYLCASSLESGEGEGEQYFGPGTRLTVT.

The J gene is TRBJ1-1, the V gene TRBV5-1; 10 nucleotides agree with TRBD1. The CDR3 runs 15 residues. Losses at the gene ends were 1 base for V and 4 bases for J; bases not matched to a gene: 4. CDR1 is SGHRS and CDR2 is YFSETQ in the germline V gene. Here the CDR3 reads CASSLRQGASTEAFF. CDR3 nucleotide sequence: TGCGCCAGCAGCTTGCGACAGGGGGCGAGCACTGAAGCTTTCTTT.

The rearrangement joins TRBV5-1 to TRBJ2-3; 7 nucleotides align to TRBD2. Germline CDR1 reads SGHRS; CDR2 reads YFSETQ. V trimming: 3 bases; J trimming: 2 bases; junction bases outside the gene matches: 3. CDR3 length: 14 amino acids. CDR3 nucleotides: TGCGCCAGCAGCTCGCTAGCGGACACAGATACGCAGTATTTT. Its translation is CASSSLADTDTQYF.

Here the CDR3 reads CASSQEYRTSGTYEQYF. The CDR3 region has the DNA TGCGCCAGCAGCCAGGAATATCGGACTAGCGGGACTTACGAGCAGTACTTC. The genes are TRBV4-1 and TRBJ2-7; 12 bases agree with TRBD2. The CDR3 runs to 17 residues. J gave up 4 bases and V 3 bases, and 10 bases lay outside the gene matches. Germline CDR1 MGHRA, CDR2 YSYEKL.

This clone appeared a single time. This sequence joins TRBV4-3 and TRBJ2-1; perhaps TRBD2 as D (6 bases). Between the trimmed V and J ends, which lost 3 bases and 7 bases, there was a span of 25 bases. Per the germline V gene, CDR1 is LGHNA and CDR2 is YSLEER. The CDR3 totals 18 residues. The CDR3 nucleotides read TGCGCCAGCAGCCAGGGAGGAGTAGCGCTCGAAGGGCCAAATGAGCAGTTCTTC. Protein: CASSQGGVALEGPNEQFF.

J is TRBJ2-7 and V is TRBV7-2; no definite D call. V dropped 5 bases and J dropped 0 bases, with 5 bases sitting between them. CDR1 and CDR2 (germline): SGHTA, FQGNSA. This CDR3 comprises 12 residues. CDR3 coding DNA: TGTGCCAGCAGCCAATACTCCTACGAGCAGTACTTC. It codes for CASSQYSYEQYF. The full variable domain, rest sourced from reference TRBV7-2 and TRBJ2-7, is GAGVSQSPSNKVTEKGKDVELRCDPISGHTALYWYRQSLGQGLEFLIYFQGNSAPDKSGLPSDRFSAERTGGSVSTLTIQRTQQEDSAVYLCASSQYSYEQYFGPGTRLTVT.